The rows below give T cell receptor beta chains drawn from one sample of a study of STAT3 mutations in large granular lymphocyte leukemia. Profiling relied on immunoSEQ multiplex PCR, and the TCRdb table lists in-frame clones only, not all of them. This table has about 3,700 clones, about 39% appearing once. Sequenced material: peripheral blood mononuclear cells. These receptors were collected from a man aged 55-75 years with T-cell large granular lymphocyte leukemia. Some clones in this sample may be carry-over from other donors' samples. The CDR3 runs from the conserved cysteine through the conserved F or W. Fields, in order: J gene, D gene, V gene, clone size, CDR3 protein, CDR3 DNA. D genes are given only for firm matches. Clone size, where shown, is once, few, many, or a class for clones that have expanded.

J: TRBJ2-1
D: NA
V: TRBV5-1
size: NA
CDR3: CASCRRGGGNEQFF
DNA: TGCGCCAGCTGTAGGAGGGGGGGTGGTAATGAGCAGTTCTTC

J: TRBJ2-3
D: NA
V: TRBV5-1
size: NA
CDR3: CASSFGSGTTDTQYF
DNA: TGCGCCAGCAGTTTTGGATCGGGGACCACAGATACGCAGTATTTT

J: TRBJ2-5
D: NA
V: TRBV30
size: NA
CDR3: CAWDTQETQYF
DNA: TGTGCCTGGGACACCCAAGAGACCCAGTACTTC

J: TRBJ2-5
D: NA
V: TRBV30
size: NA
CDR3: CAWSGGLETQYF
DNA: TGTGCCTGGAGTGGGGGTCTAGAGACCCAGTACTTC

J: TRBJ1-1
D: NA
V: TRBV5-1
size: NA
CDR3: CASSFGSNTEAFF
DNA: TGCGCCAGCAGCTTCGGGAGCAACACTGAAGCTTTCTTT

J: TRBJ2-7
D: NA
V: TRBV6-1
size: NA
CDR3: CASSELGPYEQYF
DNA: TGTGCCAGCAGTGAACTTGGCCCCTACGAGCAGTACTTC

J: TRBJ1-5
D: NA
V: TRBV13
size: NA
CDR3: CASSLGTVNQPQHF
DNA: TGTGCCAGCAGCCTCGGGACGGTCAATCAGCCCCAGCATTTT

J: TRBJ2-2
D: TRBD2
V: TRBV5-4
size: few
CDR3: CASSKTSVGELFF
DNA: TGTGCCAGCAGCAAGACTAGCGTCGGGGAGCTGTTTTTT

J: TRBJ1-1
D: TRBD1
V: TRBV29-1
size: NA
CDR3: CSAVQGAWTEAFF
DNA: TGCAGCGCTGTACAGGGGGCGTGGACTGAAGCTTTCTTT

J: TRBJ2-7
D: NA
V: TRBV18
size: few
CDR3: CASSPLWGLGYEQYF
DNA: TGTGCCAGCTCACCACTATGGGGCCTGGGCTACGAGCAGTACTTC

J: TRBJ2-3
D: NA
V: TRBV9
size: NA
CDR3: CASSVTGVGTQYF
DNA: TGTGCCAGCAGCGTAACCGGGGTGGGGACGCAGTATTTT

J: TRBJ1-2
D: NA
V: TRBV5-5
size: NA
CDR3: CASSLVVGDGYGYTF
DNA: TGTGCCAGCAGCTTGGTTGTGGGCGACGGCTATGGCTACACCTTC

J: TRBJ1-2
D: TRBD1
V: TRBV5-8
size: NA
CDR3: CASSLDGTGVMRAVGYTF
DNA: TGTGCCAGCAGCTTGGACGGGACAGGGGTGATGAGAGCTGTCGGCTACACCTTC

J: TRBJ1-5
D: NA
V: TRBV6-6
size: NA
CDR3: CASRPGGEPQHF
DNA: TGTGCCAGCAGACCCGGCGGGGAGCCCCAGCATTTT

J: TRBJ2-3
D: NA
V: TRBV30
size: NA
CDR3: CAWRQSGYTQYF
DNA: TGTGCCTGGAGACAGAGTGGGTACACGCAGTATTTT

J: TRBJ1-1
D: NA
V: TRBV5-4
size: NA
CDR3: CASSLSTAWTSEAFF
DNA: TGTGCCAGCAGCTTGTCGACAGCTTGGACCTCTGAAGCTTTCTTT

J: TRBJ2-1
D: NA
V: TRBV4-3
size: few
CDR3: CASSQDHPGNEQFF
DNA: TGCGCCAGCAGCCAAGATCACCCTGGGAACGAGCAGTTCTTC